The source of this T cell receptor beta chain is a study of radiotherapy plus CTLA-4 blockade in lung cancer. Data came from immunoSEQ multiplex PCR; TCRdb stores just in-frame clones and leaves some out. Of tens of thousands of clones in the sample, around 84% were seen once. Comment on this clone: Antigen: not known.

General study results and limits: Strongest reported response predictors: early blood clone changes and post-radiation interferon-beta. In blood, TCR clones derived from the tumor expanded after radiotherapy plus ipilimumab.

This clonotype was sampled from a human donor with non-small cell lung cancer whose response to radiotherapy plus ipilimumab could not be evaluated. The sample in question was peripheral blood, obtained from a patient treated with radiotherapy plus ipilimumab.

The CDR3 DNA is TGCGCCAGCAGACTAGCGGGAGAGTACACCGGGGAGCTGTTTTTT. It specifies CASRLAGEYTGELFF. This sequence joins TRBV10-2 and TRBJ2-2; the match to TRBD2 covers 11 bases. The germline V gene encodes CDR1 WSHSY and CDR2 SAAADI. The CDR3 is made up of 15 amino acids. V dropped 6 bases and J dropped 3; count of bases not matched to a gene: 3.